The clone carrying this TCR beta chain was counted between two and nine times. Its target is not known. HTBI primers from iRepertoire and Arm-PCR of CDR3 regions yielded the TCR beta libraries. TCRdb re-derived calls from the multiplex PCR reads in MiXCR, one entry per CDR3 protein. Of over 350,000 distinct CDR3 sequences listed, less than 25% are singletons. Time point specified: persistent/refractory GD, antithyroid drugs over 5 years with positive TRAb. Extracted RNA from PBMCs served as the source of the TCR library. Patients were from an endocrinology department in Xi'an, China. EDTA tubes received roughly 10 milliliters of drawn peripheral blood. The data are from a study of regulatory T cells in long-lasting Graves disease. Study-level findings and limits: Limited samples may have lowered accuracy. Persistent patients had a count of shared public clonotypes (approximately 3,000) that exceeded that of new patients (about 970).

The TCR originated in a female donor with Graves disease. The sample here was peripheral blood mononuclear cells (PBMCs), taken when the disease was refractory, from a patient treated with antithyroid drugs.

CDR3 sequence reads: CASSPPGSPLHF. The CDR3 DNA follows: TGTGCCAGCTCACCACCCGGATCACCCCTCCACTTT. This rearrangement joins TRBV18 to TRBJ1-6; D is uncertain. Trimming took 0 bases from V and 10 from J, leaving 4 bases between them. Looked up from germline, CDR1 is KGHSH and CDR2 is LQKENI. CDR3 length: 12 amino acids.